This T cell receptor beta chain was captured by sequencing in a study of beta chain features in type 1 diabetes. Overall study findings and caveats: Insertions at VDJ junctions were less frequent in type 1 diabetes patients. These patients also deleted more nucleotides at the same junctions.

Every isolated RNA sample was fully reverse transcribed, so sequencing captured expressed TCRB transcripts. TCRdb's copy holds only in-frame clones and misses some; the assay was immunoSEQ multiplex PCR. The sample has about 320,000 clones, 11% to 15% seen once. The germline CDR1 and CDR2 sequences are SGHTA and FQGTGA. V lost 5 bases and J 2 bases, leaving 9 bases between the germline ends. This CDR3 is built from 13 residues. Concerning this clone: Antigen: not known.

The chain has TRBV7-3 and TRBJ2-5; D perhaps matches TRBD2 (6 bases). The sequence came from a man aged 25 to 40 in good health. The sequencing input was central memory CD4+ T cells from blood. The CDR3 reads CASSRDLQETQYF. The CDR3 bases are TGTGCCAGCAGCAGGGACTTACAAGAGACCCAGTACTTC.